Listed below are T cell receptor beta chains from one sample, sequenced in a study of cytomegalovirus exposure and HLA in healthy donors. Using immunoSEQ multiplex PCR, the repertoire was profiled, and TCRdb retains in-frame clones only, with some absent. The sample records some 120,000 clones, over 90% being singletons. Specimen: PBMCs. These TCRs come from a woman younger than 30 in good health and CMV-seronegative. Each CDR3 is given with its conserved first and last residue. A D gene is named only where the DNA matches it firmly. Expanded clones get a size class; other rows say once, few or many, or leave the size out.

abundance	v_gene	d_gene	j_gene	CDR3aa	CDR3nt
NA	TRBV27	NA	TRBJ1-1	CASALQGNTEAFF	TGTGCCAGCGCGCTTCAGGGAAACACTGAAGCTTTCTTT
NA	TRBV28	TRBD1	TRBJ2-6	CASSPQGVPGANVLTF	TGTGCCAGCAGTCCCCAGGGGGTCCCGGGGGCCAACGTCCTGACTTTC
NA	TRBV6-6	NA	TRBJ1-1	CASREYTEAFF	TGTGCCAGCAGGGAGTACACTGAAGCTTTCTTT
NA	TRBV6-5	NA	TRBJ1-1	CASREEFRAPEAFF	TGTGCCAGCAGGGAAGAGTTCAGGGCCCCTGAAGCTTTCTTT
NA	TRBV6-1	TRBD1	TRBJ1-5	CASSRQGEDNQPQHF	TGTGCCAGCAGTAGACAGGGGGAAGACAATCAGCCCCAGCATTTT
NA	TRBV6-1	NA	TRBJ2-5	CASSEGPGQKETQYF	TGTGCCAGCAGTGAAGGACCGGGACAAAAAGAGACCCAGTACTTC
NA	TRBV6-1	NA	TRBJ2-3	CASSDEGSGTDTQYF	TGTGCCAGCAGTGATGAAGGCAGCGGGACAGATACGCAGTATTTT
many	TRBV6-1	NA	TRBJ1-5	CASSEEGDQPQHF	TGTGCCAGCAGTGAAGAGGGGGATCAGCCCCAGCATTTT
NA	TRBV6-5	NA	TRBJ2-1	CASSYSGGDYNEQFF	TGTGCCAGCAGTTACTCAGGCGGGGATTACAATGAGCAGTTCTTC
few	TRBV27	NA	TRBJ2-7	CASSFLAGTHEQYF	TGTGCCAGCAGTTTTCTGGCGGGGACTCACGAGCAGTACTTC
NA	TRBV10-3	TRBD2	TRBJ2-3	CAISEREGYPDTQYF	TGTGCCATCAGTGAGCGGGAGGGTTATCCAGATACGCAGTATTTT
NA	TRBV28	NA	TRBJ2-3	CASSLLQRDSSTDTQYF	TGTGCCAGCAGTCTCCTCCAGAGGGACTCCAGCACAGATACGCAGTATTTT
NA	TRBV28	NA	TRBJ1-3	CASSFLIGGSGNTIYF	TGTGCCAGCAGTTTCTTGATAGGAGGCTCTGGAAACACCATATATTTT
NA	TRBV7-9	NA	TRBJ2-1	CASSLGAGDEQFF	TGTGCCAGCAGCTTAGGGGCCGGGGATGAGCAGTTCTTC
NA	TRBV5-4	NA	TRBJ1-1	CASSLGQVNTEAFF	TGTGCCAGCAGCTTGGGACAGGTGAACACTGAAGCTTTCTTT
NA	TRBV30	TRBD1	TRBJ2-3	CAWSRDSGTDTQYF	TGTGCCTGGAGTCGGGACAGTGGCACAGATACGCAGTATTTT
NA	TRBV19	TRBD2	TRBJ2-1	CASSRGLAGGYQFF	TGTGCCAGTAGTCGGGGACTAGCGGGAGGATATCAGTTCTTC
NA	TRBV4-1	NA	TRBJ1-1	CASSQRQINTEAFF	TGCGCCAGCAGCCAACGACAGATCAACACTGAAGCTTTCTTT
NA	TRBV10-1	TRBD1	TRBJ2-2	CASSDFPGTGAQYTGELFF	TGCGCCAGCAGTGATTTCCCCGGGACAGGGGCCCAGTACACCGGGGAGCTGTTTTTT
NA	TRBV6-6	TRBD1	TRBJ1-2	CASSRQGTGNYGYTF	TGTGCCAGCAGCCGACAAGGGACAGGGAACTATGGCTACACCTTC
NA	TRBV5-1	NA	TRBJ2-2	CASSLPGRSNTGELFF	TGCGCCAGCAGCTTGCCAGGGAGGAGTAACACCGGGGAGCTGTTTTTT
NA	TRBV28	TRBD2	TRBJ2-1	CASSFQRGLSYNEQFF	TGTGCCAGCAGTTTTCAGCGGGGGCTGTCCTACAATGAGCAGTTCTTC
NA	TRBV7-9	TRBD2	TRBJ2-1	CASSSDSGRGYNEQFF	TGTGCCAGCAGCTCCGACAGCGGGAGGGGATACAATGAGCAGTTCTTC
once	TRBV7-9	TRBD2	TRBJ2-3	CASSSLEGGGVDTQYF	TGTGCCAGCAGCTCCCTCGAGGGCGGGGGAGTAGATACGCAGTATTTT
NA	TRBV6-1	NA	TRBJ1-2	CASSVSGSSGGYTF	TGTGCCAGCAGTGTATCGGGTTCCTCCGGGGGCTACACCTTC
NA	TRBV7-8	TRBD2	TRBJ2-1	CASSPRGLASEWEQFF	TGTGCCAGCAGCCCCCGGGGACTAGCGTCTGAATGGGAGCAGTTCTTC
NA	TRBV29-1	NA	TRBJ1-1	CSVEVHGGATEAFF	TGCAGCGTTGAAGTCCACGGAGGGGCCACTGAAGCTTTCTTT
NA	TRBV7-2	TRBD2	TRBJ2-1	CASSLGGWGGFEQFF	TGTGCCAGCAGCTTAGGGGGATGGGGGGGTTTTGAGCAGTTCTTC
NA	TRBV27	NA	TRBJ2-3	CASSYGGSLYTDTQYF	TGTGCCAGCAGTTATGGGGGGTCGCTATACACAGATACGCAGTATTTT
NA	TRBV9	NA	TRBJ1-1	CASSVDRNTEAFF	TGTGCCAGCAGCGTAGACAGGAACACTGAAGCTTTCTTT
NA	TRBV4-1	TRBD1	TRBJ2-7	CASSQGRTGSAYEQYF	TGCGCCAGCAGCCAAGGAAGGACAGGGAGCGCCTACGAGCAGTACTTC
NA	TRBV4-1	NA	TRBJ1-1	CASSHLLVLNTEAFF	TGCGCCAGCAGCCACCTCCTCGTCCTGAACACTGAAGCTTTCTTT
once	TRBV28	TRBD1	TRBJ1-6	CASGTGGESYNSPLHF	TGTGCCAGCGGAACAGGGGGCGAGTCCTATAATTCACCCCTCCACTTT
NA	TRBV4-2	NA	TRBJ2-1	CASSQVRDEQFF	TGTGCCAGCAGCCAAGTTCGGGATGAGCAGTTCTTC
NA	TRBV12-5	NA	TRBJ1-5	CASGSEPAKNQPQHF	TGTGCTAGTGGTTCGGAGCCGGCCAAAAATCAGCCCCAGCATTTT
NA	TRBV11-2	NA	TRBJ2-7	CASSLDRGAGEQYF	TGTGCCAGCAGCTTAGACCGGGGGGCGGGGGAGCAGTACTTC
NA	TRBV19	NA	TRBJ1-3	CASSRGYSGNTIYF	TGTGCCAGTAGTCGGGGGTACTCTGGAAACACCATATATTTT
NA	TRBV2	NA	TRBJ2-4	CASSTPLSGEGDIQYF	TGTGCCAGCAGTACCCCTCTGTCGGGAGAAGGGGACATTCAGTACTTC
NA	TRBV27	NA	TRBJ2-7	CASSFSSGSEQYF	TGTGCCAGCAGTTTTTCGTCCGGTTCCGAGCAGTACTTC
NA	TRBV28	TRBD2	TRBJ2-3	CASSLSSGGALGDTQYF	TGTGCCAGCAGTTTATCTAGCGGGGGGGCCCTTGGAGATACGCAGTATTTT
NA	TRBV27	NA	TRBJ2-5	CASSSGAGIGTQYF	TGTGCCAGCAGTTCAGGTGCCGGTATAGGGACCCAGTACTTC
NA	TRBV2	NA	TRBJ2-3	CAGSGAGDTDTQYF	TGTGCCGGATCAGGGGCGGGGGACACAGATACGCAGTATTTT
NA	TRBV5-1	NA	TRBJ2-1	CASSEGLTNEQFF	TGCGCCAGCAGCGAGGGACTTACCAATGAGCAGTTCTTC
NA	TRBV5-6	NA	TRBJ2-1	CASSRNGESSYNEQFF	TGTGCCAGCAGCCGCAACGGGGAAAGCTCCTACAATGAGCAGTTCTTC
NA	TRBV29-1	NA	TRBJ2-7	CSVEGNRDEQYF	TGCAGCGTTGAAGGAAACAGGGACGAGCAGTACTTC
NA	TRBV16	NA	TRBJ2-7	CASSQSRVSSYEQYF	TGTGCCAGCAGCCAATCCAGGGTTAGCTCCTACGAGCAGTACTTC
NA	TRBV28	TRBD1	TRBJ2-3	CASSPSAWTGGTDTQYF	TGTGCCAGCAGTCCCTCAGCTTGGACAGGCGGCACAGATACGCAGTATTTT
NA	TRBV29-1	TRBD1	TRBJ2-5	CSVEDGGQGLQETQYF	TGCAGCGTTGAAGATGGGGGACAGGGCCTACAAGAGACCCAGTACTTC